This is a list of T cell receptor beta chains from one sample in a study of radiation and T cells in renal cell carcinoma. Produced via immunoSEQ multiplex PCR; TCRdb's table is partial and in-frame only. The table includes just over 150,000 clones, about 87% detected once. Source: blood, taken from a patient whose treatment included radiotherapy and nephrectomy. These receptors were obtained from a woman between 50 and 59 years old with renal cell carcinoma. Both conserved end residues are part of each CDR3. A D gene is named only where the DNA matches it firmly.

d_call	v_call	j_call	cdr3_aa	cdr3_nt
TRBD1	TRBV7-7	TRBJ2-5	CASSLGQGAETQYF	TGTGCTAGCAGCCTGGGACAGGGGGCAGAGACCCAGTACTTC
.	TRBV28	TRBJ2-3	CASSFADTQYF	TGTGCCAGCAGTTTTGCAGATACGCAGTATTTT
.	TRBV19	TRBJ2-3	CASRPAANTDTQYF	TGTGCCAGTAGGCCGGCAGCTAACACAGATACGCAGTATTTT
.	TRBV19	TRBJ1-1	CASSGFGLGAFF	TGTGCCAGTAGTGGATTTGGGCTGGGAGCTTTCTTT
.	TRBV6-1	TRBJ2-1	CASKLSSYNEQFF	TGTGCCAGCAAACTGAGCTCCTACAATGAGCAGTTCTTC
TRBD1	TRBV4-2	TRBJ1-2	CASSQELGQVLYGYTF	TGTGCCAGCAGCCAAGAGTTGGGACAGGTCCTCTATGGCTACACCTTC
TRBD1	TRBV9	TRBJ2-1	CASSDRGPEQFF	TGTGCCAGCAGCGACAGGGGACCTGAGCAGTTCTTC
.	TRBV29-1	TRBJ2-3	CSVVGLTDTQYF	TGCAGCGTTGTAGGCTTGACAGATACGCAGTATTTT
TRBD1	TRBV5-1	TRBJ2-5	CASSTTTGKGETQYF	TGCGCCAGCAGCACAACGACAGGGAAGGGAGAGACCCAGTACTTC
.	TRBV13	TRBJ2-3	CASSFKEGTDTQYF	TGTGCCAGCAGCTTTAAGGAGGGTACAGATACGCAGTATTTT
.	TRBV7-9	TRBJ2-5	CASSFGESETQYF	TGTGCCAGCAGCTTCGGGGAAAGCGAGACCCAGTACTTC
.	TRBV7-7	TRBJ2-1	CASSFRSVGEQFF	TGTGCTAGCAGCTTCAGATCCGTAGGTGAGCAGTTCTTC
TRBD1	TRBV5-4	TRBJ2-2	CASSLQGAGELFF	TGTGCCAGCAGCTTACAGGGGGCCGGGGAGCTGTTTTTT
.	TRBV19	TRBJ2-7	CASSIGTRGHEQYF	TGTGCCAGTAGTATAGGTACCCGGGGCCACGAGCAGTACTTC
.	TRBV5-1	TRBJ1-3	CASSLTGTGNTIYF	TGCGCCAGCAGCTTGACAGGGACAGGAAACACCATATATTTT
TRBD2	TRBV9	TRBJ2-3	CASSVASGGAGTDTQYF	TGTGCCAGCAGCGTGGCTAGCGGGGGGGCAGGGACAGATACGCAGTATTTT
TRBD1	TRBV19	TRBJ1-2	CASSRTGEYGYTF	TGTGCCAGTAGTAGGACAGGGGAGTATGGCTACACCTTC